The entry below gives a single T cell receptor beta chain sequence along with its context. The data were taken from a study of blood T cell repertoires in COVID-19. CDR1 is SGHKS and CDR2 is YYEKEE in the germline V gene (reference sequence). The CDR3 totals 14 residues. V gave up 0 bases and J gave up 3 bases, with 10 bases separating them. Repertoires were generated with immunoSEQ multiplex PCR, while TCRdb's copy carries only in-frame clones and drops some. The sample has tens of thousands of clones, 91% seen once. The sequenced sample consisted of peripheral blood. This TCR came from a man between 35 and 55 years old with COVID-19, enrolled during active disease. The chain carries TRBV5-5 and TRBJ2-7; no reliable D call. The CDR3 coding sequence is TGTGCCAGCAGCTTGGCGCAGGATGACTACGAGCAGTACTTC. Protein: CASSLAQDDYEQYF.